A single sample gave rise to the 13 T cell receptor beta chains below, sequenced in a study of identical twins. Each CDR3 protein gets one entry after TCRdb re-called the 5' RACE reads with MiXCR. Among some 730,000 distinct CDR3 sequences listed, 18% were seen once. The same sample was also studied in work on T cells expressing NK-cell markers.

Sequenced material: PBMCs. The receptors stem from a woman in her late teens or twenties in good health.

This clonotype showed up just a few times. This sequence joins TRBV7-2 and TRBJ1-5, with D perhaps matching TRBD1 (5 bases). CDR1 and CDR2 from the germline V gene are SGHTA and FQGNSA. V shed 4 bases and J shed 4 bases, with 14 bases lying between them. The CDR3 length is 15 residues. The CDR3 protein is CASSWATGPNQPQHF. CDR3 in DNA: TGTGCCAGCAGCTGGGCTACAGGACCAAATCAGCCCCAGCATTTT.

The chain combines TRBV29-1 with TRBJ2-2; D not resolved. CDR1 and CDR2 (germline): SQVTM, ANQGSEA. The V and J ends lost 4 bases and 2 bases respectively, with 11 bases between them. The CDR3 totals 14 residues. The CDR3 sequence is CSVVEYLNTGELFF. The DNA for the CDR3 is TGCAGCGTTGTTGAGTACTTAAACACCGGGGAGCTGTTTTTT.

The chain recombines TRBV7-2 with TRBJ1-4; TRBD1 matches 8 bases. This CDR3 region has 14 residues. The V gene end was trimmed by 2 bases and the J gene end by 8 bases; junction bases not matched to a gene: 4. Germline-derived CDR1 and CDR2 are SGHTA and FQGNSA. The CDR3 DNA reads as TGTGCCAGCAGCTTAATGCAGGGGGCGGAAAAACTGTTTTTT. Protein: CASSLMQGAEKLFF.

This clonotype was observed a handful of times. The rearrangement uses TRBV20-1 and TRBJ2-5; the D gene is possibly TRBD1 (6 bases). Germline V CDR1 and CDR2: DFQATT, SNEGSKA (reference sequence). The CDR3 loop spans 14 amino acids. The germline V and J ends were trimmed by 5 bases and 1 base, with 14 bases remaining between them. This chain's CDR3 is CSAYPSRGQETQYF. CDR3 DNA: TGCAGTGCTTACCCTTCCAGGGGCCAAGAGACCCAGTACTTC.

This clonotype has only a few counts. The chain recombines TRBV11-2 with TRBJ2-1; D is perhaps TRBD1 or TRBD2 (5 bases each). V was trimmed by 3 bases and J by 8 bases, leaving 14 bases between them. Germline CDR1 SGHAT, CDR2 FQNNGV. CDR3 length equals 14 residues. The CDR3 sequence is CASSFDSPRDEQFF. CDR3 coding DNA: TGTGCCAGCAGCTTCGACAGCCCGAGGGATGAGCAGTTCTTC. The variable domain in full, completed from reference TRBV11-2 and TRBJ2-1, reads EAGVAQSPRYKIIEKRQSVAFWCNPISGHATLYWYQQILGQGPKLLIQFQNNGVVDDSQLPKDRFSAERLKGVDSTLKIQPAKLEDSAVYLCASSFDSPRDEQFFGPGTRLTVL.

In its sample, this clonotype was seen many times. V usage is TRBV7-2 and J usage is TRBJ2-1; no reliable D call. Germline lookup yields CDR1 SGHTA and CDR2 FQGNSA. The CDR3 runs to 17 residues. The V and J ends lost 4 bases and 5 bases respectively, with 21 bases between them. The CDR3 sequence: CASSYGGPLGVDNEQFF. For the CDR3, the DNA is TGTGCCAGCAGCTACGGTGGGCCACTCGGAGTGGACAATGAGCAGTTCTTC.

The chain has TRBV2 and TRBJ2-1; 8 bases align to TRBD2. Unmatched junction bases numbered 11, after V lost 7 bases and J lost 0 bases. Germline V lookup: CDR1 SNHLY, CDR2 FYNNEI. The CDR3 spans 17 residues. CDR3 in DNA: TGTGCCAGCATCGCCTCGCCCGGGGGGGGCTCCTACAATGAGCAGTTCTTC. It encodes CASIASPGGGSYNEQFF.

This chain connects TRBV20-1 to TRBJ1-2; 9 nucleotides align to TRBD1. The CDR3 has 18 residues. From germline, CDR1 is DFQATT and CDR2 SNEGSKA (reference sequence). The J segment lost 4 bases and the V segment lost 2 bases, leaving 17 bases of the junction unmatched. CDR3 in DNA: TGCAGTGCTAGACTCCTTAGGGACAGGGAGTTGTACAGCTATGGCTACACCTTC. This gives the protein CSARLLRDRELYSYGYTF.

The V gene is TRBV20-1, the J gene TRBJ2-7; TRBD1 or TRBD2 may be the D gene (5 bases each). The length of the CDR3 is 14 residues. Per the germline V gene, CDR1 is DFQATT and CDR2 is SNEGSKA (reference sequence). The CDR3 DNA reads as TGCAGCGCTCCGGTTCCCGGGGCCATATCTGTGCAGTACTTC. Translation: CSAPVPGAISVQYF.

The chain is built from TRBV29-1 and TRBJ2-7; D is unclear. The CDR3 runs to 13 residues. CDR1 and CDR2 (germline): SQVTM, ANQGSEA. V was shortened by 6 bases and J by 0 bases, with 12 bases between the two germline ends. The CDR3 DNA sequence: TGCAGCGTCACCCTACCTGGCTCCTACGAGCAGTACTTC. It specifies CSVTLPGSYEQYF.

The genes are TRBV20-1 and TRBJ1-5, with TRBD1 as a possible D gene (5 bases). The ends were cut back, 5 bases at V and 0 bases at J, with 20 bases in the middle. The CDR3 runs 17 residues. Germline V gene data show CDR1 as DFQATT and CDR2 as SNEGSKA (reference sequence). Here the CDR3 reads CSAQTGTDEYSNQPQHF. The DNA for the CDR3 is TGCAGTGCTCAAACTGGGACTGACGAATATAGCAATCAGCCCCAGCATTTT.

The rearrangement links TRBV5-1 to TRBJ1-6; TRBD1 matches at 8 bases. This CDR3 has 15 residues. Trimming cost V 5 bases and J 6 bases; bases outside gene matches: 7. Germline V gene data show CDR1 as SGHRS and CDR2 as YFSETQ. The CDR3 DNA follows: TGCGCCAGCAGTGACAGGGGTCCTGCTAATTCACCCCTCCACTTT. Its protein product is CASSDRGPANSPLHF.

The chain is built from TRBV7-9 and TRBJ2-7; D not certain. CDR1 is SEHNR, CDR2 FQNEAQ, per germline (reference sequence). This CDR3 region has 8 residues. Trimming removed 5 bases at V and 10 bases at J, with 3 bases between. In DNA, the CDR3 is TGTGCCAGCAGCATCCAGTACTTC. Translating gives CASSIQYF.